In this sample, the clone carrying this TCR beta chain turned up once. This entry is derived from a study of T cell changes during pregnancy in multiple sclerosis. This CDR3 has 14 residues. The V gene end was trimmed by 6 bases and the J gene end by 3 bases; junction bases not matched to a gene: 7. Germline V CDR1 and CDR2: MNHEY, SMNVEV (reference sequence). Repertoires were generated with immunoSEQ multiplex PCR, while TCRdb's copy carries only in-frame clones and drops some. The data hold 47,000 or so clones, with 70% to 90% observed a single time. The TCR was taken from a female donor with multiple sclerosis, enrolled in a pregnancy study. J is TRBJ2-7 and V is TRBV27, with 8 bases lining up with TRBD1. The specimen was peripheral blood, collected in the first trimester of pregnancy. The CDR3 region is CASSSQGALYEQYF. The CDR3 coding sequence is TGTGCCAGCAGCTCCCAGGGGGCCCTCTACGAGCAGTACTTC.